Sequencing of this T cell receptor (beta chain) was carried out in a study of cytomegalovirus exposure and HLA in healthy donors. For this clone: Antigen: not known.

The primer mix had 60 Vbeta and 13 Jbeta primers. The table came from immunoSEQ multiplex PCR; TCRdb's copy has only in-frame clones and leaves some out. Among 100,000 to 150,000 clones listed, roughly 71% were seen once. Study-level points and caveats: The study listed roughly 160 cytomegalovirus-associated TCR beta chains.

Trimming removed 2 bases from V and 4 bases from J, with 12 bases in between. This CDR3 spans 15 amino acids. Germline CDR1 reads MNHEY; CDR2 reads SMNVEV (reference sequence). The clonotype originates from a woman in her forties or fifties in good health and CMV-seropositive. The sequenced sample was PBMCs. This rearrangement joins TRBV27 to TRBJ1-3; D gene ambiguous. The CDR3 sequence: CASSLGQTPGNTIYF. DNA for the CDR3: TGTGCCAGCAGTTTAGGGCAGACGCCAGGAAACACCATATATTTT.